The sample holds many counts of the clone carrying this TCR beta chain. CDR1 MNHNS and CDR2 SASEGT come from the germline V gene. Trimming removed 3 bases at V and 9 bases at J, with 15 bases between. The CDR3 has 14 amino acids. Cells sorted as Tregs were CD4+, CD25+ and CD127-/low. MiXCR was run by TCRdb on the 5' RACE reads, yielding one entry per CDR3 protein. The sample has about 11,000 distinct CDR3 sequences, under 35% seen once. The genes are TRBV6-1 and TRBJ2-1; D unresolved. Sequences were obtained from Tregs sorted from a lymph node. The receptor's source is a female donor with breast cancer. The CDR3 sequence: CASSDARLVGEQFF. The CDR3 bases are TGTGCCAGCAGTGATGCTAGGCTAGTGGGTGAGCAGTTCTTC.